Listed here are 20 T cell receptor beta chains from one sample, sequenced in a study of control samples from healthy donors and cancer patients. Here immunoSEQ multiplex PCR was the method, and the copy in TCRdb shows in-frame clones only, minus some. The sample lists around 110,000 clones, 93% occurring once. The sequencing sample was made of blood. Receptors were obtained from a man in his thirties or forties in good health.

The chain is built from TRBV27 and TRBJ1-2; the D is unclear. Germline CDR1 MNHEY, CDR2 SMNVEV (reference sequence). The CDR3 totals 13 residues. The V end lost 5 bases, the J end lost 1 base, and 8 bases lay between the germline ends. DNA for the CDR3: TGTGCCAGCAGTCTGGGGTATAACTATGGCTACACCTTC. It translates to CASSLGYNYGYTF.

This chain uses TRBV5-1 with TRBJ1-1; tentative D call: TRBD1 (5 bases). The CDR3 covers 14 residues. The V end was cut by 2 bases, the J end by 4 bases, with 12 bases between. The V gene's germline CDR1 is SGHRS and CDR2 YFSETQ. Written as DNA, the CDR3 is TGCGCCAGCAGCTTTCCCAGGGAGGGCACTGAAGCTTTCTTT. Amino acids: CASSFPREGTEAFF.

CDR3 in amino acids: CASSLAVMKLGDTQYF. The CDR3 coding sequence is TGCGCCAGCAGCTTGGCAGTGATGAAATTGGGAGATACGCAGTATTTT. V gene TRBV5-1 combines with J gene TRBJ2-3; D gene uncertain. V lost 0 bases and J 5 bases, leaving 16 bases between the germline ends. The CDR3 is 16 amino acids. Germline-derived CDR1 and CDR2 are SGHRS and YFSETQ.

As DNA, the CDR3 is TGTGCCAGCAGCCCGAACGATACGCAGTATTTT. Translating gives CASSPNDTQYF. The chain recombines TRBV7-8 with TRBJ2-3; D not resolved. Germline CDR1 SGHVS, CDR2 FQNEAQ. V lost 5 bases, J lost 6 bases, and 6 bases lay in between. The CDR3 has 11 residues.

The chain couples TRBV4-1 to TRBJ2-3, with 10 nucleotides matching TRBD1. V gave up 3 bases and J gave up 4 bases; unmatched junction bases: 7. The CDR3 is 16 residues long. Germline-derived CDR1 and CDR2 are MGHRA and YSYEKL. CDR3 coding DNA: TGCGCCAGCAGCCAGGATGACAGGGGGCGCGCAGATACGCAGTATTTT. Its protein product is CASSQDDRGRADTQYF.

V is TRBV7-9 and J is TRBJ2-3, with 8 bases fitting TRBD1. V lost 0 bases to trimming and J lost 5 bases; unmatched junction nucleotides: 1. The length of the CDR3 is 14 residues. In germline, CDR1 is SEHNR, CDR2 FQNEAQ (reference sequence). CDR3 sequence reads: CASSLATGGDTQYF. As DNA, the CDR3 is TGTGCCAGCAGCTTAGCAACAGGGGGAGATACGCAGTATTTT.

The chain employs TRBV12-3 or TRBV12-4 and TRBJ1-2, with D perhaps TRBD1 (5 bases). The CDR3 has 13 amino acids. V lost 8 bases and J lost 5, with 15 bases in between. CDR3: CASPWGGGYGYTF. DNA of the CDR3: TGTGCCAGCCCTTGGGGGGGAGGATATGGCTACACCTTC.

The CDR3: CASSFDPSLEQYF. The CDR3 DNA is TGCGCCAGCAGCTTCGACCCTAGTCTCGAGCAGTACTTC. The chain uses TRBV5-1 and TRBJ2-7; no clear D. Per the germline V gene, CDR1 is SGHRS and CDR2 is YFSETQ. The CDR3 extends over 13 amino acids. Deletions cut 2 bases from V and 6 bases from J, with 12 bases between.

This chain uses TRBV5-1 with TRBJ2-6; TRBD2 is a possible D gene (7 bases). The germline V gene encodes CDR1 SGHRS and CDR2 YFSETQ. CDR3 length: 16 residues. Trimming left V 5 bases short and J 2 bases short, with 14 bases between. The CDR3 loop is CASSIGGGAGANVLTF. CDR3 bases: TGCGCCAGCAGTATTGGAGGGGGGGCTGGGGCCAACGTCCTGACTTTC.

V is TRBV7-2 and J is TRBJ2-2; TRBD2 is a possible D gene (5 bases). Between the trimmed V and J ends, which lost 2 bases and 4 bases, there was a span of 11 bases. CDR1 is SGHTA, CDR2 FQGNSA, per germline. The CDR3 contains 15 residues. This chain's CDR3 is CASSLLRASTGELFF. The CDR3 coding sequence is TGTGCCAGCAGCTTATTGCGGGCCTCCACCGGGGAGCTGTTTTTT.

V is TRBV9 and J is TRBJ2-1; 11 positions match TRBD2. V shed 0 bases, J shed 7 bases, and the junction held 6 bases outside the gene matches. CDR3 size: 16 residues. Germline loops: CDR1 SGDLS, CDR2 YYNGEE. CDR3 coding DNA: TGTGCCAGCAGCGTAGCTAGCGGGGGGCTTATAAATGAGCAGTTCTTC. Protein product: CASSVASGGLINEQFF.

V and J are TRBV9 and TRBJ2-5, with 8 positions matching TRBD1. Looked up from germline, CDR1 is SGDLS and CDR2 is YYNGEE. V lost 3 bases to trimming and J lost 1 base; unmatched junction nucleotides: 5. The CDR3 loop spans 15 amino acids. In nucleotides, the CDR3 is TGTGCCAGCAGCGGAGGACAGGGCCCCCAAGAGACCCAGTACTTC. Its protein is CASSGGQGPQETQYF.

DNA of the CDR3: TGTGCCACCAGCAGAGATACTGTAGGGGGTGGCTACACCTTC. Its protein product is CATSRDTVGGGYTF. The gene calls are TRBV15 and TRBJ1-2; D may be TRBD1 (6 bases). V dropped 0 bases and J dropped 7 bases, with 12 bases sitting between them. The CDR3 length is 14 residues. The germline CDR1 and CDR2 sequences are LNHNV and YYDKDF (reference sequence).

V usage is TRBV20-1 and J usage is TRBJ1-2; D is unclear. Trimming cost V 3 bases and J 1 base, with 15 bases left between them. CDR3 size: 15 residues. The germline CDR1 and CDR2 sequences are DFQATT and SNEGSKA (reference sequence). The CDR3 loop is CSASALGLGNYGYTF. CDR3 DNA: TGCAGTGCTAGTGCTTTGGGGTTGGGTAACTATGGCTACACCTTC.

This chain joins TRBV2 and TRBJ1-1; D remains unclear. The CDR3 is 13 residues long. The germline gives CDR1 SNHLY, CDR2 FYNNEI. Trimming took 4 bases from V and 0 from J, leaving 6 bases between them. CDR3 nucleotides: TGTGCCAGCAGTGGCCGATTGAACACTGAAGCTTTCTTT. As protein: CASSGRLNTEAFF. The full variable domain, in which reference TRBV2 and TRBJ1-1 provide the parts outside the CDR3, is EPEVTQTPSHQVTQMGQEVILRCVPISNHLYFYWYRQILGQKVEFLVSFYNNEISEKSEIFDDQFSVERPDGSNFTLKIRSTKLEDSAMYFCASSGRLNTEAFFGQGTRLTVV.

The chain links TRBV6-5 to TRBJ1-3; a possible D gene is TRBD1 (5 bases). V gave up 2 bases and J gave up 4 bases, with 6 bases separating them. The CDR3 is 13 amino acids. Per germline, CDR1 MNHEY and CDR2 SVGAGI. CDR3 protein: CASSYGDGNTIYF. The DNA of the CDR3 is TGTGCCAGCAGTTACGGGGACGGAAACACCATATATTTT.

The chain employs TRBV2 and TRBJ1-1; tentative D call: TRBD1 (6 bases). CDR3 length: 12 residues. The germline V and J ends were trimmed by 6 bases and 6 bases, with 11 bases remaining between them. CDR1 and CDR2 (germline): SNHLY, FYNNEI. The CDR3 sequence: CASRGGAPEAFF. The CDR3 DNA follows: TGTGCCAGCAGGGGGGGGGCCCCTGAAGCTTTCTTT.

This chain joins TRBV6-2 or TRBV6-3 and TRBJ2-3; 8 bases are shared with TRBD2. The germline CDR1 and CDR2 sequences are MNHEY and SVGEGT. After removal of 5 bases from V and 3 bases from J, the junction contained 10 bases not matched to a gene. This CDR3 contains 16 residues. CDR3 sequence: CASSPSTGGVTDTQYF. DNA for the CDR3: TGTGCCAGCAGTCCCTCAACGGGGGGGGTGACAGATACGCAGTATTTT.

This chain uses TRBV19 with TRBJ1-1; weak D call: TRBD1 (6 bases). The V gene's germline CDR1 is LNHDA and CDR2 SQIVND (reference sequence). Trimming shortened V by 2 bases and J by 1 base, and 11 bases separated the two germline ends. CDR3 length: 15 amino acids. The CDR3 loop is CASSIPQGPNTEAFF. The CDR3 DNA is TGTGCCAGTAGTATACCACAGGGCCCGAACACTGAAGCTTTCTTT.

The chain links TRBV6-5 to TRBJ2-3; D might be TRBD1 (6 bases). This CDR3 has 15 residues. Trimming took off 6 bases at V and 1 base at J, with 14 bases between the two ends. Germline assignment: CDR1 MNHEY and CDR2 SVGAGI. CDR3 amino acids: CASSSLGGGTDTQYF. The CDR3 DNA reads TGTGCCAGCAGCTCCTTAGGGGGAGGCACAGATACGCAGTATTTT.